This T cell receptor (beta chain) is drawn from a study of T cell responses to AZD1222 COVID-19 vaccine. Sequencing used immunoSEQ multiplex PCR; TCRdb keeps in-frame clones, though not all of them. In the table there are over 150,000 clones, about 88% of which are singletons. V was pared by 3 bases and J by 2 bases, with 19 bases between. Looked up from germline, CDR1 is SGHTA and CDR2 is FQGNSA. There are 17 residues in the CDR3. The rearrangement links TRBV7-2 to TRBJ2-5, with D possibly called TRBD1 or TRBD2 (5 bases each). The clonotype was recovered from an adult in good health. Sequencing used peripheral blood, obtained on day 0 of AZD1222 vaccination. The CDR3 reads CASSLPRDQPLQETQYF. The CDR3 DNA follows: TGTGCCAGCAGCTTGCCCAGGGACCAGCCTTTGCAAGAGACCCAGTACTTC.